The 22 T cell receptor beta chains presented below share a single source sample, sequenced in a study of blood T cell repertoires in COVID-19. The assay was immunoSEQ multiplex PCR, and TCRdb's table has in-frame clones only and misses some. The table shows around 230,000 clones, with over 80% occurring only once. The sequenced sample was PBMCs or T cells enriched from blood (not recorded which). The receptors were gathered from a man aged 18 to 29 with acute COVID-19.

The chain joins TRBV6-5 to TRBJ1-1; 7 positions match TRBD1. The CDR3 sequence is 13 residues long. Germline CDR1 is MNHEY and CDR2 is SVGAGI. Germline trimming cut 7 bases from V and 5 bases from J; bases unmatched to any gene: 7. CDR3 loop: CASKIQGFTEAFF. The CDR3 region has the DNA TGTGCCAGCAAAATACAGGGGTTTACTGAAGCTTTCTTT.

A single count supports this clone. V and J are TRBV28 and TRBJ2-1; 9 nucleotides match TRBD2. V lost 7 bases and J lost 2; bases outside the gene matches: 6. CDR1 is MDHEN and CDR2 is SYDVKM in the germline V gene. The CDR3 runs 15 residues. The CDR3 DNA follows: TGTGCCAGCACCCTAGCGGGATTCCCCTACAATGAGCAGTTCTTC. Its translation: CASTLAGFPYNEQFF.

The chain has TRBV28 and TRBJ1-5; 11 bases fit TRBD1. This CDR3 has 16 amino acids. Per germline, CDR1 MDHEN and CDR2 SYDVKM. Trimming removed 2 bases from V and 4 bases from J; junction bases left unmatched: 4. The CDR3 loop reads CASSLAGTGGNQPQHF. CDR3 DNA: TGTGCCAGCAGTTTAGCCGGGACAGGGGGGAATCAGCCCCAGCATTTT. Full variable domain (rest looked up from reference TRBV28 and TRBJ1-5): DVKVTQSSRYLVKRTGEKVFLECVQDMDHENMFWYRQDPGLGLRLIYFSYDVKMKEKGDIPEGYSVSREKKERFSLILESASTNQTSMYLCASSLAGTGGNQPQHFGDGTRLSIL.

The V gene is TRBV28, the J gene TRBJ1-1; 7 nucleotides agree with TRBD1. With V trimmed by 4 bases and J by 5 bases, 10 bases remained unmatched. There are 15 residues in the CDR3. Germline V gene lookup returns CDR1 MDHEN and CDR2 SYDVKM. This CDR3 is CASSSWTGMRTEAFF. DNA for the CDR3: TGTGCCAGCAGTTCTTGGACAGGCATGCGGACTGAAGCTTTCTTT. The complete variable domain, with remaining parts taken from reference TRBV28 and TRBJ1-1, reads DVKVTQSSRYLVKRTGEKVFLECVQDMDHENMFWYRQDPGLGLRLIYFSYDVKMKEKGDIPEGYSVSREKKERFSLILESASTNQTSMYLCASSSWTGMRTEAFFGQGTRLTVV.

V gene TRBV4-1 combines with J gene TRBJ2-7; 14 bases match TRBD2. Unmatched junction bases numbered 12, after V lost 4 bases and J lost 4 bases. This CDR3 has 18 amino acids. Germline CDR1 is MGHRA and CDR2 is YSYEKL. The CDR3 nucleotides are TGCGCCAGCAGCCTCGTACCGGGACTAGCGGGAGATCGGTACGAGCAGTACTTC. Its protein is CASSLVPGLAGDRYEQYF.

This chain connects TRBV28 to TRBJ1-4, with D possibly being TRBD1 (5 bases). Germline loops: CDR1 MDHEN, CDR2 SYDVKM. CDR3 length: 17 amino acids. V was clipped by 7 bases and J by 0 bases, with 18 bases between them. The CDR3 protein is CASNPMGGYATNEKLFF. CDR3 nucleotides: TGTGCCAGCAACCCTATGGGGGGGTATGCAACTAATGAAAAACTGTTTTTT.

The CDR3 loop reads CAIKRGDEQYF. The CDR3 region has the DNA TGTGCCATCAAACGCGGAGACGAGCAGTACTTC. V and J are TRBV10-3 and TRBJ2-7; D uncertain. CDR1 is ENHRY and CDR2 is SYGVKD in the germline V gene. The ends were cut back, 7 bases at V and 5 bases at J, with 9 bases in the middle. CDR3 length: 11 amino acids.

The V and J genes are TRBV6-1 and TRBJ1-2; D not resolved. The CDR3 is 14 amino acids. V was pared by 2 bases and J by 4 bases, with 11 bases between. The germline CDR1 and CDR2 sequences are MNHNS and SASEGT. CDR3 loop: CASSEFGGSYGYTF. DNA for the CDR3: TGTGCCAGCAGTGAATTTGGCGGATCCTATGGCTACACCTTC.

The rearrangement joins TRBV4-1 to TRBJ1-5; D gene ambiguous. V was trimmed by 4 bases and J by 4 bases, leaving 11 bases between them. Germline lookup yields CDR1 MGHRA and CDR2 YSYEKL. CDR3 length equals 14 residues. This chain's CDR3 is CASSPNQRNQPQHF. CDR3 DNA: TGCGCCAGCAGCCCGAATCAGAGGAATCAGCCCCAGCATTTT.

CDR3 coding DNA: TGTGCCAGCAGTTTAGCGGGAGGACAGACCCAGTACTTC. It yields the protein CASSLAGGQTQYF. The V call is TRBV27, the J call TRBJ2-5, with 8 bases lining up with TRBD2. Unmatched junction bases numbered 2, after V lost 2 bases and J lost 6 bases. From germline, CDR1 is MNHEY and CDR2 SMNVEV (reference sequence). The CDR3 contains 13 residues.

This clone occurred a few times. The V and J genes are TRBV10-1 and TRBJ2-2; 7 bases match TRBD1. This CDR3 region has 13 residues. The germline gives CDR1 WNHNN, CDR2 SYGVQD (reference sequence). J gave up 3 bases and V 7 bases, and 2 bases lay outside the gene matches. Here the CDR3 reads CASTDRDTGELFF. The CDR3 region has the DNA TGCGCCAGCACAGACAGGGACACCGGGGAGCTGTTTTTT.

V usage is TRBV7-9 and J usage is TRBJ2-5, with no clear D. This CDR3 has 13 amino acids. Germline CDR1 and CDR2: SEHNR and FQNEAQ (reference sequence). The germline V and J ends were trimmed by 2 bases and 5 bases, with 9 bases remaining between them. The CDR3 sequence is CASSLRSGETQYF. The CDR3, as DNA: TGTGCCAGCAGCTTAAGGAGTGGGGAGACCCAGTACTTC.

The chain has TRBV11-2 and TRBJ2-2; 8 bases map to TRBD2. V lost 2 bases and J lost 4; bases outside the gene matches: 3. Germline lookup yields CDR1 SGHAT and CDR2 FQNNGV. This CDR3 spans 15 amino acids. CDR3 region: CASSLLRGGTGELFF. DNA for the CDR3: TGTGCCAGCAGCTTACTACGGGGGGGCACCGGGGAGCTGTTTTTT.

This chain joins TRBV29-1 and TRBJ2-3; D call uncertain. V lost 5 bases, J lost 6 bases, and 3 bases lay in between. This CDR3 comprises 9 residues. Looked up from germline, CDR1 is SQVTM and CDR2 is ANQGSEA. The CDR3 DNA sequence: TGCAGCGTTCCGGATACGCAGTATTTT. Protein: CSVPDTQYF.

CDR3 sequence: CASSLGRGREKLFF. CDR3 bases: TGTGCCAGCAGTTTAGGCAGGGGGCGGGAAAAACTGTTTTTT. J is TRBJ1-4 and V is TRBV28; 8 positions agree with TRBD1. This CDR3 region has 14 residues. V gave up 2 bases and J gave up 8 bases; unmatched junction bases: 4. The germline CDR1 and CDR2 sequences are MDHEN and SYDVKM.

The chain joins TRBV9 to TRBJ1-1; 7 nucleotides agree with TRBD1. The CDR3 covers 16 residues. The V gene's germline CDR1 is SGDLS and CDR2 YYNGEE. Trimming removed 3 bases from V and 0 bases from J; junction bases left unmatched: 8. CDR3 region: CASSDLQGSMNTEAFF. In nucleotides, the CDR3 is TGTGCCAGCAGCGATTTACAGGGGAGCATGAACACTGAAGCTTTCTTT.

About this clone itself: At the DNA level, this CDR3 is encoded by other sequences in the same sample as well. CDR3 sequence: CASSLGQNTEAFF. The CDR3 bases are TGTGCCAGCAGCCTTGGACAGAACACTGAAGCTTTCTTT. The chain links TRBV14 to TRBJ1-1; a possible D gene is TRBD1 (5 bases). The CDR3 totals 13 residues. CDR1 SGHDN and CDR2 FVKESK come from the germline V gene. V was shortened by 4 bases and J by 1 base, with 7 bases between the two germline ends.

The J gene is TRBJ2-1, the V gene TRBV3-1 (or the pseudogene TRBV3-2); the match to TRBD2 covers 9 bases. V dropped 1 base and J dropped 5; count of bases not matched to a gene: 9. This CDR3 contains 17 residues. Germline CDR1 is LGHDT and CDR2 is YNNKEL (reference sequence). CDR3 sequence (DNA): TGTGCCAGCAGCCAAGTCTTAAGGACTAGCGCTAACAATGAGCAGTTCTTC. Amino acids: CASSQVLRTSANNEQFF.

The CDR3: CASSAGQTGELFF. Written as DNA, the CDR3 is TGTGCCAGCAGTGCAGGGCAAACCGGGGAGCTGTTTTTT. The chain uses TRBV4-2 and TRBJ2-2; D possibly corresponds to TRBD1 (5 bases). This CDR3 has 13 amino acids. In germline, CDR1 is LGHNA, CDR2 YNFKEQ. The V end was cut by 6 bases, the J end by 5 bases, with 10 bases between.

The chain recombines TRBV7-9 with TRBJ2-1, with D maybe TRBD2 (6 bases). The CDR3 sequence is 17 residues long. The ends were cut back, 9 bases at V and 7 bases at J, with 28 bases in the middle. Germline CDR1 is SEHNR and CDR2 is FQNEAQ (reference sequence). The CDR3 sequence: CASKGRDGLARGNEQFF. The CDR3 bases are TGTGCCAGTAAGGGAAGGGACGGGCTAGCGAGGGGAAATGAGCAGTTCTTC.

The genes are TRBV19 and TRBJ2-7; 10 bases fit TRBD2. The CDR3 is 14 residues long. Germline CDR1 LNHDA, CDR2 SQIVND (reference sequence). With 5 bases clipped from V and 4 bases from J, the junction kept 5 bases outside the gene matches. The CDR3 sequence is CASSPSGSTYEQYF. The CDR3, as DNA: TGTGCCAGTAGTCCTAGCGGGAGTACTTACGAGCAGTACTTC.

This sequence joins TRBV30 and TRBJ1-5; possible D gene TRBD1, 5 bases. Germline-derived CDR1 and CDR2 are GTSNPN and SVGIG (reference sequence). Trimming shortened V by 0 bases and J by 4 bases, and 13 bases separated the two germline ends. The CDR3 runs to 15 residues. The CDR3 loop is CAWSVQAGGNQPQHF. Here the CDR3 DNA reads TGTGCCTGGAGTGTACAGGCAGGAGGGAATCAGCCCCAGCATTTT.